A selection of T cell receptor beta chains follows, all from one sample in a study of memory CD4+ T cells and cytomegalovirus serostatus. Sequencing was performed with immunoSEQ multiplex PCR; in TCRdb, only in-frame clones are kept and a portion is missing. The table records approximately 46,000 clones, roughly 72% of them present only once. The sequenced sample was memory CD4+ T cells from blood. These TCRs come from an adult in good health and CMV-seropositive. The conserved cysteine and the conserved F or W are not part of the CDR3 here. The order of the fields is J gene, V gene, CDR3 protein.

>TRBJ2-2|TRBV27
ASSFPHSGELF
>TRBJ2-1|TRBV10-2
ASSTRTRYEQF
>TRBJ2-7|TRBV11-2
ASSPLAGEGEQY
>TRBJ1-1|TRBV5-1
ASSLVAGGEAF
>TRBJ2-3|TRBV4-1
ASSQVALQGEADTQY
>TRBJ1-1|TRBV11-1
ASSVGVTEAF
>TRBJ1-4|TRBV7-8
ASSSAGITNEKLF
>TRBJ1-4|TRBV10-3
ATQDTTNEKLF
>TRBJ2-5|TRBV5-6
ASSLRLSSGRTQY
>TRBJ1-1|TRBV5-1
ASSLSGGATEAF
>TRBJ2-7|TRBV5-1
ASSSGLADYEQY
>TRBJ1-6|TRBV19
ASSTPRDRRSPLH
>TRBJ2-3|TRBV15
ATSRGDRGPTDTQY
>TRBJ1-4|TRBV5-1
ASSPGGLGATNEKLF
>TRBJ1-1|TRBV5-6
ASSLWGANTEAF
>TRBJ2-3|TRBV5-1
ASSLSPGTDTQY
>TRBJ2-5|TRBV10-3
AISPRRGGEETQY
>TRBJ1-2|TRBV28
ASSLADMVDGGYT
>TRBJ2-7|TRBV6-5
ASSKHTGGTYEQY
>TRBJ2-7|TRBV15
ATSQQGVYEQY
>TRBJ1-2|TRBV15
ATSRPSQRVVNYGYT
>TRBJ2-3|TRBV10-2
ASRRGQERTDTQY
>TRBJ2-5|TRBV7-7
ASSQRTGRETQY
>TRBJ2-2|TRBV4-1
ASSHSGLNTGELF